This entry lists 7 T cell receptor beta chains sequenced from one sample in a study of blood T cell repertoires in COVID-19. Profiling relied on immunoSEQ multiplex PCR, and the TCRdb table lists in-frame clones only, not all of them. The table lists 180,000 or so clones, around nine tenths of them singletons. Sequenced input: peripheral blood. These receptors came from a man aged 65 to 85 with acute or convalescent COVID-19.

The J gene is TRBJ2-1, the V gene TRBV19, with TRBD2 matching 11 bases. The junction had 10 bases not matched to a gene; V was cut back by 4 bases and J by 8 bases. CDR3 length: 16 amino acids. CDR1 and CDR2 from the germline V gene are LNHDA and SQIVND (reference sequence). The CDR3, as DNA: TGTGCCAGTAGTAGCTCTAGACTAGCGGGGCTTTATGAGCAGTTCTTC. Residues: CASSSSRLAGLYEQFF. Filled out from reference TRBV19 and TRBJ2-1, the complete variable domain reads DGGITQSPKYLFRKEGQNVTLSCEQNLNHDAMYWYRQDPGQGLRLIYYSQIVNDFQKGDIAEGYSVSREKKESFPLTVTSAQKNPTAFYLCASSSSRLAGLYEQFFGPGTRLTVL.

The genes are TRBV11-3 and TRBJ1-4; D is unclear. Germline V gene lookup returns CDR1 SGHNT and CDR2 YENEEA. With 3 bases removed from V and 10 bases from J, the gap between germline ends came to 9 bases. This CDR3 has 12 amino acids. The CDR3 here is CASSFEGGKLFF. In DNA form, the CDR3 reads TGTGCCAGCAGCTTCGAGGGTGGAAAACTGTTTTTT.

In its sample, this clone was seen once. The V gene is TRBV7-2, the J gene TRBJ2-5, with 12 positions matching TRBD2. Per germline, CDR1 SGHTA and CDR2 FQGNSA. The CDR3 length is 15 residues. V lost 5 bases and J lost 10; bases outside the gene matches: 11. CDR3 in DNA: TGTGCCAGCAGCCCTCGACTAGCGGGGGAGGTAGGCCAGTACTTC. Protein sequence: CASSPRLAGEVGQYF.

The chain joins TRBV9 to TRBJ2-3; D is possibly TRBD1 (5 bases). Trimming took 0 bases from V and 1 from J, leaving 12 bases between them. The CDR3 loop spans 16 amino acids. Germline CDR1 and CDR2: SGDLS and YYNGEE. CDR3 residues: CASSVGIRVGTDTQYF. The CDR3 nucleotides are TGTGCCAGCAGCGTAGGTATCAGGGTAGGCACAGATACGCAGTATTTT.

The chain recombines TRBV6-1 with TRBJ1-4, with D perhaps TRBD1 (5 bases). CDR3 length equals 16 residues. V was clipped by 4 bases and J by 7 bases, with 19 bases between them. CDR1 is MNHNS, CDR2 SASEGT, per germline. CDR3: CASSGRRGTGGEKLFF. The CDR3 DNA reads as TGTGCCAGCAGTGGGCGCCGAGGGACGGGGGGTGAAAAACTGTTTTTT.

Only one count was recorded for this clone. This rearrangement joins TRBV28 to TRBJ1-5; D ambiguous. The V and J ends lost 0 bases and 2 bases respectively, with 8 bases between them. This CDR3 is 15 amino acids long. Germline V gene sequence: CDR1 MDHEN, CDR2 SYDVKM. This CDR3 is CASSLWSIGNQPQHF. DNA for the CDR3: TGTGCCAGCAGTTTATGGTCCATTGGCAATCAGCCCCAGCATTTT.

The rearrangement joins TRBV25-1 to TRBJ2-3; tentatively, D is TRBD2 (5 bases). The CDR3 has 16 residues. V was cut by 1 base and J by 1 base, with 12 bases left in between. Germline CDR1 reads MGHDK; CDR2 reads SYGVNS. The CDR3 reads CASSESAGVGTDTQYF. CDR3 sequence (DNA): TGTGCCAGCAGTGAATCGGCGGGCGTGGGCACAGATACGCAGTATTTT.